These 20 T cell receptor beta chains share one sample of origin, sequenced in a study of neurological immune-mediated disorders (dated 2019 in TCRdb). Library preparation was by 5' RACE. Sequencer: Illumina HiSeq 2500. TCRdb reprocessing: public reads trimmed at Q25 with fastp, clones called with MiXCR, in-frame beta chains kept. Each entry merges the rows of one CDR3 protein and shows their most common DNA and genes. This sample holds 80,000 to 95,000 distinct CDR3 sequences; around 3.5% were observed only once. Less than 3% of the sample is held by the ten biggest clonotypes. Material for sequencing was PBMCs. These TCRs come from a woman in her 50s with multiple sclerosis.

This clonotype was counted many times. The chain employs TRBV2 and TRBJ1-5; possibly TRBD1 for D (5 bases). This CDR3 has 15 amino acids. Germline CDR1 SNHLY, CDR2 FYNNEI. Trimming cost V 8 bases and J 3 bases, with 17 bases left between them. CDR3 in amino acids: CASSGVGVLNQPQHF. The DNA for the CDR3 is TGTGCCAGCTCGGGGGTGGGCGTCCTCAATCAGCCCCAGCATTTT.

The chain carries TRBV20-1 and TRBJ2-4; D is unclear. Germline loops: CDR1 DFQATT, CDR2 SNEGSKA (reference sequence). This CDR3 spans 15 amino acids. V shed 1 base and J shed 1 base, with 11 bases lying between them. The CDR3 region is CSARVTSGAKNIQYF. The CDR3, as DNA: TGCAGTGCTAGAGTTACCAGTGGGGCCAAAAACATTCAGTACTTC.

This clonotype was recorded a few times. A much larger clone lies a single base off, so this may be a read error. The CDR3 is CASRELQRANTEAFF. In nucleotides, the CDR3 is TGCGCCAGCAGAGAGTTACAGAGAGCGAACACTGAAGCTTTCTTT. This chain connects TRBV10-2 to TRBJ1-1; no reliable D call. Germline V gene lookup returns CDR1 WSHSY and CDR2 SAAADI. The CDR3 is 15 residues long.

This clonotype was counted at least ten times. V gene TRBV20-1 combines with J gene TRBJ2-7; D is undetermined. Trimming pared 3 bases from V and 4 bases from J, leaving 10 bases between. The V gene's germline CDR1 is DFQATT and CDR2 SNEGSKA (reference sequence). CDR3 length: 12 amino acids. The CDR3 DNA reads TGCAGTGCTAGTAGTATAGATTACGAGCAGTACTTC. Translated: CSASSIDYEQYF.

This clonotype has ten or more counts. V usage is TRBV18 and J usage is TRBJ1-5; 9 bases fit TRBD1. J lost 7 bases, V lost 2 bases, and 21 bases had no gene match. The length of the CDR3 is 20 residues. Germline V gene data show CDR1 as KGHSH and CDR2 as LQKENI. The chain's CDR3 is CASSPTTPGQGAGLFQPQHF. The CDR3 DNA is TGTGCCAGCTCACCAACTACACCGGGACAGGGAGCCGGACTTTTCCAGCCCCAGCATTTT.

Many counts were recorded for this clonotype. The rearrangement uses TRBV4-3 and TRBJ2-1, with TRBD2 matching 12 bases. This CDR3 contains 15 residues. J was trimmed by 12 bases and V by 0 bases; bases with no gene match: 6. The germline CDR1 and CDR2 sequences are LGHNA and YSLEER. The CDR3 protein is CASSQDSSGGALQFF. In DNA, the CDR3 is TGCGCCAGCAGCCAAGATTCTAGCGGGGGGGCCTTGCAGTTCTTC.

The table lists this clonotype with a few counts. At one boundary the junction diverges from the germline segment, which might be a read error. The V call is TRBV7-7, the J call TRBJ2-6, with D hard to call. The CDR3 is 15 residues long. In germline, CDR1 is SSHAT, CDR2 FNYEAQ (reference sequence). This CDR3 reads CASSPNGPGANVLTF. CDR3 DNA sequence: TGTGCTAGCAGCCCCAATGGTCCTGGGGCCAACGTCCTGACTTTC.

At least ten counts were recorded for this clonotype. The chain is built from TRBV20-1 and TRBJ2-6; D perhaps matches TRBD2 (6 bases). The ends were cut back, 6 bases at V and 1 base at J, with 10 bases in the middle. CDR1 and CDR2 from the germline V gene are DFQATT and SNEGSKA (reference sequence). The CDR3 is 14 residues long. CDR3 loop: CSATRGSGANVLTF. Written as DNA, the CDR3 is TGCAGTGCCACTCGGGGGTCTGGGGCCAACGTCCTGACTTTC.

This clonotype was found many times. CDR3 in amino acids: CASSTTGDQPQHF. The DNA of the CDR3 is TGTGCCAGCAGCACGACAGGGGATCAGCCCCAGCATTTT. The chain joins TRBV6-6 to TRBJ1-5; 8 positions match TRBD1. V lost 6 bases, J lost 5 bases, and 3 bases stayed unmatched. The CDR3 contains 13 residues. From germline, CDR1 is MNHNY and CDR2 SVGAGI (reference sequence).

This clonotype was found many times. V usage is TRBV18 and J usage is TRBJ2-2, with 10 bases matching TRBD2. The CDR3 sequence is 14 residues long. The germline V gene has CDR1 KGHSH and CDR2 LQKENI. Trimming cost V 3 bases and J 7 bases; bases outside gene matches: 2. The CDR3, as DNA: TGTGCCAGCTCACCGGGACTAGCGAGCGGGGAGCTGTTTTTT. Translating it yields CASSPGLASGELFF.

This clonotype was recorded at least ten times. The chain has TRBV7-9 and TRBJ2-5, with a tentative D call TRBD2 (5 bases). Germline-derived CDR1 and CDR2 are SEHNR and FQNEAQ (reference sequence). The CDR3 loop spans 14 amino acids. V gave up 2 bases and J gave up 2 bases, with 9 bases separating them. The CDR3, as DNA: TGTGCCAGCAGCTTAATCGGGATACAAGAGACCCAGTACTTC. It encodes CASSLIGIQETQYF.

In this sample, this clonotype turned up many times. V usage is TRBV6-5 and J usage is TRBJ2-2, with D perhaps matching TRBD1 (6 bases). Germline lookup yields CDR1 MNHEY and CDR2 SVGAGI. The V gene lost 1 base and the J gene lost 6 bases, with 9 bases spanning the gap. The length of the CDR3 is 14 residues. CDR3: CASSYYQGSGELFF. CDR3 nucleotide sequence: TGTGCCAGCAGTTACTACCAGGGGTCCGGGGAGCTGTTTTTT.

The sample holds a few counts of this clonotype. This rearrangement joins TRBV20-1 to TRBJ2-3; 10 bases are a match to TRBD2. Germline V gene data show CDR1 as DFQATT and CDR2 as SNEGSKA (reference sequence). The CDR3 loop spans 15 amino acids. The V segment lost 5 bases and the J segment 6 bases; nucleotides outside the gene matches: 11. As DNA, the CDR3 is TGCAGTGCTCGGGGACTAGCGAGTGTTGCGGATACGCAGTATTTT. Translated: CSARGLASVADTQYF.

This clonotype occurred many times. The rearrangement joins TRBV7-9 to TRBJ2-1; 7 bases line up with TRBD1. In germline, CDR1 is SEHNR, CDR2 FQNEAQ (reference sequence). The CDR3 covers 13 residues. J was trimmed by 10 bases and V by 4 bases; bases with no gene match: 7. CDR3 sequence (DNA): TGTGCCAGCAGCTATACAGGGGTAGGGGAGCAGTTCTTC. Its translation is CASSYTGVGEQFF.

This clonotype was detected many times. The chain links TRBV7-9 to TRBJ2-3; D is unresolved. The CDR3 runs to 11 residues. The germline V gene has CDR1 SEHNR and CDR2 FQNEAQ (reference sequence). V was shortened by 9 bases and J by 0 bases, with 4 bases between the two germline ends. CDR3 in amino acids: CASRSTDTQYF. The CDR3 bases are TGTGCCAGTCGAAGCACAGATACGCAGTATTTT.

In its sample, this clonotype was seen many times. This chain joins TRBV7-6 and TRBJ1-6; D unresolved. Trimming cost V 1 base and J 7 bases, with 8 bases left between them. Germline CDR1 and CDR2: SGHVS and FNYEAQ. The CDR3 extends over 14 amino acids. In nucleotides, the CDR3 is TGTGCCAGCAGCTTAGGGGTGGGAAATTCACCCCTCCACTTT. Translating it yields CASSLGVGNSPLHF.

The table lists this clonotype with many counts. The chain couples TRBV5-6 to TRBJ1-1; no definite D call. CDR3 length: 11 residues. Trimming removed 0 bases at V and 11 bases at J, with 8 bases between. Germline V gene data show CDR1 as SGHDT and CDR2 as YYEEEE. This CDR3 is CASSLGPDAFF. CDR3 in DNA: TGTGCCAGCAGCTTGGGTCCCGACGCTTTCTTT.

This clonotype was observed many times. This chain connects TRBV5-1 to TRBJ1-6; no firm D call. CDR1 SGHRS and CDR2 YFSETQ come from the germline V gene. The CDR3 sequence is 15 residues long. V shed 4 bases and J shed 6 bases, with 14 bases lying between them. The CDR3 spells CASSLLDGINSPLHF. Here the CDR3 DNA reads TGCGCCAGCAGCCTCCTGGACGGTATTAATTCACCCCTCCACTTT. The whole variable domain, remainder taken from reference TRBV5-1 and TRBJ1-6, is KAGVTQTPRYLIKTRGQQVTLSCSPISGHRSVSWYQQTPGQGLQFLFEYFSETQRNKGNFPGRFSGRQFSNSRSEMNVSTLELGDSALYLCASSLLDGINSPLHFGNGTRLTVT.

This clonotype was detected only a few times. One end of the junction varies from germline; a read error may be responsible. This rearrangement joins TRBV4-2 to TRBJ1-1, with D perhaps TRBD1 (5 bases). Germline V gives CDR1 LGHNA, CDR2 YNFKEQ. This CDR3 is built from 12 residues. The chain's CDR3 is CDSSKDWQGRIF. CDR3 nucleotides: TGTGACAGCAGCAAAGATTGGCAGGGCCGCATCTTT.

This clonotype was observed many times. The chain combines TRBV12-3 or TRBV12-4 with TRBJ2-7, with a possible D match to TRBD1 (5 bases). This CDR3 has 14 amino acids. V lost 6 bases and J lost 4, with 16 bases in between. CDR3 amino acids: CASRPVGARYEQYF. CDR3 DNA sequence: TGTGCCAGCAGGCCCGTAGGGGCGAGGTACGAGCAGTACTTC.